The next 29 T cell receptor beta chains were all read from a single sample in a study of T cell changes during pregnancy in multiple sclerosis. Assay: immunoSEQ multiplex PCR; the TCRdb copy retains only in-frame clones and omits some. The table lists under 45,000 clones, 75% to 95% of them singletons. This sample comprised CD4+ T cells from peripheral blood mononuclear cells, obtained in the second trimester of pregnancy. Receptors originate from a female donor in good health, enrolled as a control in a pregnancy study.

The chain is built from TRBV7-9 and TRBJ1-5; D gene unclear. The CDR3 runs to 13 residues. V lost 0 bases, J lost 9 bases, and 9 bases lay in between. Germline V gene data show CDR1 as SEHNR and CDR2 as FQNEAQ (reference sequence). This CDR3 reads CASSLASEGPQHF. CDR3 sequence (DNA): TGTGCCAGCAGCTTAGCGTCAGAGGGGCCCCAGCATTTT. The full variable domain, completed using reference TRBV7-9 and TRBJ1-5, is DTGVSQNPRHKITKRGQNVTFRCDPISEHNRLYWYRQTLGQGPEFLTYFQNEAQLEKSRLLSDRFSAERPKGSFSTLEIQRTEQGDSAMYLCASSLASEGPQHFGDGTRLSIL.

CDR3 sequence: CASSGAPSGNQPQHF. For the CDR3, the DNA is TGTGCCAGCAGTGGGGCCCCCTCGGGGAATCAGCCCCAGCATTTT. The chain carries TRBV6-1 and TRBJ1-5; no definite D call. Per germline, CDR1 MNHNS and CDR2 SASEGT. This CDR3 spans 15 amino acids. The ends were cut back, 4 bases at V and 4 bases at J, with 14 bases in the middle.

The chain uses TRBV7-9 and TRBJ2-5, with TRBD2 matching over 13 bases. Germline V gene data show CDR1 as SEHNR and CDR2 as FQNEAQ (reference sequence). J lost 5 bases, V lost 4 bases, and 10 bases had no gene match. The CDR3 runs to 17 residues. CDR3: CASSSTVLAGGRETQYF. The DNA for the CDR3 is TGTGCCAGCAGCTCCACTGTACTAGCGGGAGGGCGTGAGACCCAGTACTTC.

The chain links TRBV27 to TRBJ1-1, with unresolved D. Trimming shortened V by 0 bases and J by 0 bases, and 8 bases separated the two germline ends. The CDR3 is made up of 15 amino acids. CDR1 is MNHEY and CDR2 is SMNVEV in the germline V gene (reference sequence). Here the CDR3 reads CASSLSSGLNTEAFF. DNA for the CDR3: TGTGCCAGCAGTTTATCTTCAGGCCTGAACACTGAAGCTTTCTTT.

This chain uses TRBV5-1 with TRBJ1-1; a weak D match, TRBD1 (6 bases). V was cut by 4 bases and J by 4 bases, with 20 bases left in between. Germline V CDR1 and CDR2: SGHRS, YFSETQ. CDR3 size: 16 residues. The CDR3 region has the DNA TGCGCCAGCAGCCCAACGGGACACCCCCTTAGCACTGAAGCTTTCTTT. This sequence encodes CASSPTGHPLSTEAFF.

This sequence joins TRBV13 and TRBJ2-2; 9 bases are shared with TRBD1. The junction had 9 bases not matched to a gene; V was cut back by 5 bases and J by 2 bases. This CDR3 has 17 residues. Germline V gene data show CDR1 as PRHDT and CDR2 as FYEKMQ (reference sequence). The CDR3 coding sequence is TGTGCCAGCAGCACCCTCGGACAGGGGACTAACACCGGGGAGCTGTTTTTT. Encoded protein: CASSTLGQGTNTGELFF.

The CDR3 reads CASSVDGGKETQYF. The CDR3 region has the DNA TGTGCCAGCAGCGTAGACGGGGGGAAAGAGACCCAGTACTTC. The chain links TRBV9 to TRBJ2-5; 7 bases are shared with TRBD2. The CDR3 sequence is 14 residues long. V gave up 0 bases and J gave up 3 bases; unmatched junction bases: 2. Germline V gene data show CDR1 as SGDLS and CDR2 as YYNGEE.

The rearrangement joins TRBV7-8 to TRBJ2-1, with TRBD2 matching over 12 bases. Germline assignment: CDR1 SGHVS and CDR2 FQNEAQ. The ends lost 5 bases at V and 2 bases at J; junction bases unmatched: 7. The CDR3 totals 17 residues. The DNA for the CDR3 is TGTGCCAGCAGCACTGGACTAGCGGGGATAACCTACAATGAGCAGTTCTTC. This gives the protein CASSTGLAGITYNEQFF.

This rearrangement joins TRBV18 to TRBJ2-1; no clear D gene. Germline lookup yields CDR1 KGHSH and CDR2 LQKENI. V lost 0 bases to trimming and J lost 0 bases, with 9 bases between them. The CDR3 runs 16 residues. The CDR3 here is CASSPPLSSSYNEQFF. In DNA form, the CDR3 reads TGTGCCAGCTCACCACCCCTGTCGAGCTCCTACAATGAGCAGTTCTTC.

CDR3 coding DNA: TGTGCCAGCAGATCCTCAGGGTTAGGCTACACCTTC. Translated: CASRSSGLGYTF. The genes are TRBV28 and TRBJ1-2, with D possibly matching TRBD1 (5 bases). The CDR3 is made up of 12 amino acids. Germline values: CDR1 MDHEN, CDR2 SYDVKM. Trimming took 6 bases from V and 8 from J, leaving 13 bases between them.

The chain couples TRBV19 to TRBJ2-7; 8 bases are a match to TRBD1. The CDR3 is 16 residues long. The junction had 11 bases not matched to a gene; V was cut back by 4 bases and J by 3 bases. CDR1 LNHDA and CDR2 SQIVND come from the germline V gene (reference sequence). The CDR3 nucleotides read TGTGCCAGTAGTAGGCAGGGGGCTTCAATTTACTACGAGCAGTACTTC. Encoded protein: CASSRQGASIYYEQYF. Together with reference TRBV19 and TRBJ2-7, the CDR3 gives the full variable domain: DGGITQSPKYLFRKEGQNVTLSCEQNLNHDAMYWYRQDPGQGLRLIYYSQIVNDFQKGDIAEGYSVSREKKESFPLTVTSAQKNPTAFYLCASSRQGASIYYEQYFGPGTRLTVT.

The genes are TRBV2 and TRBJ2-3; D is possibly TRBD2 (6 bases). Looked up from germline, CDR1 is SNHLY and CDR2 is FYNNEI. There are 14 residues in the CDR3. Trimming stripped 6 bases from V and 5 bases from J, with 15 bases between. CDR3 coding DNA: TGTGCCAGCAGAAGAGGGAGGAATGTAGATACGCAGTATTTT. This sequence encodes CASRRGRNVDTQYF.

The V gene is TRBV7-8, the J gene TRBJ1-2; D unclear. Deletions cut 1 base from V and 4 bases from J, with 13 bases between. The germline V gene encodes CDR1 SGHVS and CDR2 FQNEAQ. The CDR3 length is 15 residues. The chain's CDR3 is CASSLGSGNSYGYTF. The DNA of the CDR3 is TGTGCCAGCAGCTTAGGTTCGGGAAACTCCTATGGCTACACCTTC.

The rearrangement uses TRBV21-1 and TRBJ1-1; no check of the table's D call, TRBD1, against the DNA was made. TRBV21-1 constitutes a pseudogene. The CDR3 is made up of 16 amino acids. CDR3 residues: CASSKRAGGMNTEAFF. The CDR3 DNA sequence: TGTGCCAGCAGCAAAAGGGCAGGGGGGATGAACACTGAAGCTTTCTTT.

The chain joins TRBV9 to TRBJ1-3; TRBD1 might be the D (6 bases). Germline CDR1 and CDR2: SGDLS and YYNGEE. CDR3 length: 16 amino acids. Trimming left V 2 bases short and J 0 bases short, with 12 bases between. CDR3 bases: TGTGCCAGCAGCGTGGCGACAGGCCGCTCTGGAAACACCATATATTTT. Translating it yields CASSVATGRSGNTIYF. Full variable domain (remainder filled in from reference TRBV9 and TRBJ1-3): DSGVTQTPKHLITATGQRVTLRCSPRSGDLSVYWYQQSLDQGLQFLIQYYNGEERAKGNILERFSAQQFPDLHSELNLSSLELGDSALYFCASSVATGRSGNTIYFGEGSWLTVV.

V usage is TRBV11-3 and J usage is TRBJ2-3, with D possibly being TRBD2 (5 bases). V gave up 7 bases and J gave up 3 bases, with 11 bases separating them. Germline values: CDR1 SGHNT, CDR2 YENEEA. This CDR3 region has 13 residues. CDR3 nucleotide sequence: TGTGCCAGCACCGCCGGGGATACAGATACGCAGTATTTT. This encodes CASTAGDTDTQYF.

The chain joins TRBV9 to TRBJ2-2, with D perhaps TRBD1 (5 bases). V lost 1 base and J lost 0, with 10 bases in between. The CDR3 runs to 16 residues. Germline-derived CDR1 and CDR2 are SGDLS and YYNGEE. The CDR3 sequence is CASSVSGSPNTGELFF. The CDR3 coding sequence is TGTGCCAGCAGCGTATCAGGGTCACCGAACACCGGGGAGCTGTTTTTT.

The chain couples TRBV10-3 to TRBJ2-5; 12 bases match TRBD2. CDR3 length: 15 amino acids. Germline trimming cut 6 bases from V and 0 bases from J; bases unmatched to any gene: 2. Looked up from germline, CDR1 is ENHRY and CDR2 is SYGVKD. The CDR3 nucleotides read TGTGCCATCAGGGGACTAGCGGGTAACCAAGAGACCCAGTACTTC. Translation: CAIRGLAGNQETQYF.

V gene TRBV7-9 combines with J gene TRBJ2-1; unclear D gene. Germline CDR1 reads SEHNR; CDR2 reads FQNEAQ (reference sequence). The CDR3 covers 14 residues. Trimming shortened V by 4 bases and J by 5 bases, and 12 bases separated the two germline ends. The CDR3, as DNA: TGTGCCAGCAGCTCCCCACTAACTAACAATGAGCAGTTCTTC. Protein sequence: CASSSPLTNNEQFF.

The chain is built from TRBV27 and TRBJ1-5; tentative D call: TRBD1 (5 bases). The CDR3 length is 15 residues. V was cut by 6 bases and J by 2 bases, with 14 bases left in between. Germline CDR1 MNHEY, CDR2 SMNVEV (reference sequence). CDR3 residues: CASRMGGGGNQPQHF. CDR3 DNA sequence: TGTGCCAGCAGAATGGGGGGAGGGGGCAATCAGCCCCAGCATTTT.

The rearrangement joins TRBV2 to TRBJ1-2; possibly TRBD1 for D (5 bases). Trimming removed 5 bases at V and 8 bases at J, with 15 bases between. CDR1 is SNHLY and CDR2 is FYNNEI in the germline V gene. The CDR3 spans 13 residues. This CDR3 reads CASSLRQGRGYTF. The CDR3 DNA is TGTGCCAGCAGTCTGCGGCAGGGAAGAGGCTACACCTTC.

Points on this clone: Other nucleotide sequences from this sample produce the same CDR3. This rearrangement joins TRBV5-1 to TRBJ2-1; 7 bases line up with TRBD2. Trimming took 5 bases from V and 4 from J; bases not matched to a gene: 3. Germline lookup yields CDR1 SGHRS and CDR2 YFSETQ. This CDR3 comprises 13 residues. CDR3 sequence (DNA): TGCGCCAGCAGGGCTAGCGGATACAATGAGCAGTTCTTC. Translating gives CASRASGYNEQFF.

The chain carries TRBV2 and TRBJ1-2, with D unclear. This CDR3 is built from 17 residues. V shed 5 bases and J shed 6 bases, with 25 bases lying between them. The V gene's germline CDR1 is SNHLY and CDR2 FYNNEI. CDR3 sequence: CASSPTPAKFGPNGYTF. The CDR3 bases are TGTGCCAGCAGTCCCACACCAGCGAAATTTGGTCCGAATGGCTACACCTTC. Full variable domain (missing parts from reference TRBV2 and TRBJ1-2): EPEVTQTPSHQVTQMGQEVILRCVPISNHLYFYWYRQILGQKVEFLVSFYNNEISEKSEIFDDQFSVERPDGSNFTLKIRSTKLEDSAMYFCASSPTPAKFGPNGYTFGSGTRLTVV.

The J gene is TRBJ1-2, the V gene TRBV5-1, with 8 bases lining up with TRBD1. The CDR3 is 15 amino acids. V lost 0 bases and J lost 5; bases outside the gene matches: 6. Germline loops: CDR1 SGHRS, CDR2 YFSETQ. The CDR3 protein is CASSLGDRQSYGYTF. The CDR3, as DNA: TGCGCCAGCAGCTTGGGGGACAGGCAAAGTTATGGCTACACCTTC.

The gene calls are TRBV19 and TRBJ2-3; 7 positions agree with TRBD1. Germline CDR1 is LNHDA and CDR2 is SQIVND (reference sequence). After removal of 0 bases from V and 3 bases from J, the junction contained 6 bases not matched to a gene. This CDR3 contains 16 residues. The CDR3: CASSIDEGARTDTQYF. CDR3 nucleotide sequence: TGTGCCAGTAGTATAGATGAGGGGGCGCGGACAGATACGCAGTATTTT.

The chain recombines TRBV28 with TRBJ1-2; possibly TRBD1 for D (5 bases). There are 15 residues in the CDR3. Per the germline V gene, CDR1 is MDHEN and CDR2 is SYDVKM. With 4 bases removed from V and 4 bases from J, the gap between germline ends came to 16 bases. The CDR3 nucleotides are TGTGCCAGCAGTTCGAGGCAGGGATCTGTCTATGGCTACACCTTC. This encodes CASSSRQGSVYGYTF.

The gene calls are TRBV6-1 and TRBJ2-3, with D uncertain. CDR1 MNHNS and CDR2 SASEGT come from the germline V gene. The CDR3 length is 15 residues. The V end lost 2 bases, the J end lost 2 bases, and 11 bases lay between the germline ends. The CDR3 DNA reads as TGTGCCAGCAGTGAATCCGTGGGCCCCACAGATACGCAGTATTTT. It yields the protein CASSESVGPTDTQYF.

The table lists this clone with a count of one. The sample contains more than one DNA sequence encoding this CDR3. This chain uses TRBV5-4 with TRBJ1-4, with 9 bases aligning to TRBD1. V gave up 2 bases and J gave up 6 bases; unmatched junction bases: 5. Germline V lookup: CDR1 SGHNT, CDR2 YYREEE (reference sequence). The CDR3 extends over 15 amino acids. This CDR3 is CASSLGQGRDEKLFF. CDR3 coding DNA: TGTGCCAGCAGCTTAGGACAGGGGAGAGATGAAAAACTGTTTTTT.

The chain links TRBV7-9 to TRBJ2-7, with 7 bases lining up with TRBD2. Germline trimming cut 5 bases from V and 3 bases from J; bases unmatched to any gene: 7. The CDR3 has 14 amino acids. Germline CDR1 and CDR2: SEHNR and FQNEAQ (reference sequence). DNA for the CDR3: TGTGCCAGCAGCAAAGCGGGGTTTCGCTACGAGCAGTACTTC. Translated: CASSKAGFRYEQYF.